Listed below are T cell receptor beta chains from one sample, sequenced in a study of blood T cell repertoires in COVID-19. Sequencing used immunoSEQ multiplex PCR; TCRdb keeps in-frame clones, though not all of them. The sample includes 200,000 to 300,000 clones, about 89% of them seen just once. The specimen was PBMCs or T cells enriched from blood (not recorded which). Every receptor here comes from a young woman who had recovered from COVID-19. The CDR3 runs from the conserved cysteine through the conserved F or W. A D gene is named only where the DNA matches it firmly. Some rows mark clone size as missing; the rest say once, few, many or name a class of expanded clone.

clone_size	v_call	j_call	d_call	cdr3_aa	cdr3_nt
-	TRBV2	TRBJ1-1	TRBD1	CASSEFPGQLIPNTEAFF	TGTGCCAGCAGTGAATTTCCGGGACAGCTCATTCCCAACACTGAAGCTTTCTTT
once	TRBV4-2	TRBJ2-7	TRBD1	CASSQGATGGSLSYEQYF	TGTGCCAGCAGCCAAGGTGCTACAGGGGGCTCCCTATCCTACGAGCAGTACTTC
-	TRBV19	TRBJ2-2	-	CASSIKGINTGELFF	TGTGCCAGTAGTATTAAGGGGATTAACACCGGGGAGCTGTTTTTT
-	TRBV5-4	TRBJ2-2	-	CASTFGQTNTGELFF	TGTGCCAGCACCTTCGGACAGACGAACACCGGGGAGCTGTTTTTT
few	TRBV5-5	TRBJ1-2	TRBD1	CASRQHDRGVYGYTF	TGTGCCAGCAGGCAACACGACAGGGGGGTCTATGGCTACACCTTC
-	TRBV19	TRBJ1-3	TRBD1	CASSIPGRGNDSGNTIYF	TGTGCCAGTAGTATTCCCGGCAGGGGGAATGACTCTGGAAACACCATATATTTT
-	TRBV6-5	TRBJ2-5	-	CASSYSNRQYQETQYF	TGTGCCAGCAGTTACTCGAACAGACAGTACCAAGAGACCCAGTACTTC
once	TRBV7-2	TRBJ1-6	-	CASSVERGNTSPLHF	TGTGCCAGCAGCGTTGAAAGGGGTAATACTTCACCCCTCCACTTT
-	TRBV19	TRBJ2-1	-	CASSSTGSTLYNEQFF	TGTGCCAGTAGTTCTACAGGGAGTACGTTGTACAATGAGCAGTTCTTC
-	TRBV6-5	TRBJ1-1	-	CASRERGHTEAFF	TGTGCCAGCAGAGAGCGCGGCCACACTGAAGCTTTCTTT
-	TRBV9	TRBJ2-7	TRBD1	CASSVTGDPEQLYF	TGTGCCAGCAGCGTTACAGGGGACCCCGAGCAATTGTACTTC
once	TRBV7-3	TRBJ2-3	TRBD2	CASSLTAGGTDTQYF	TGTGCCAGCAGCTTAACAGCGGGAGGAACAGATACGCAGTATTTT
once	TRBV5-4	TRBJ2-6	TRBD1	CASIPRGHHHSSGANVLTF	TGTGCCAGCATCCCGAGGGGGCACCATCATTCCTCTGGGGCCAACGTCCTGACTTTC
-	TRBV28	TRBJ1-2	-	CASFTGRVIYGYTF	TGTGCCAGCTTCACTGGTCGGGTAATTTATGGCTACACCTTC
-	TRBV5-8	TRBJ1-4	-	CASSLVYEKLFF	TGTGCCAGCAGCTTGGTATATGAAAAACTGTTTTTT
-	TRBV11-1	TRBJ2-1	-	CASSLGARNNEQFF	TGTGCCAGCAGCTTAGGCGCCAGGAACAATGAGCAGTTCTTC
-	TRBV5-4	TRBJ2-7	TRBD2	CASSLRLAGEAEQYF	TGTGCCAGCAGCTTGCGACTAGCGGGAGAGGCCGAGCAGTACTTC
-	TRBV27	TRBJ1-1	-	CASSFRGFPEAFF	TGTGCCAGCAGTTTCAGGGGTTTCCCTGAAGCTTTCTTT
-	TRBV21-1	TRBJ2-7	-	CASSKFRQGYEQYF	TGTGCCAGCAGCAAATTCAGACAGGGCTACGAGCAGTACTTC
-	TRBV11-3	TRBJ2-1	TRBD1	CASSLTRDRGNEQFF	TGTGCCAGCAGCCTCACCCGGGACAGGGGTAATGAGCAGTTCTTC
-	TRBV28	TRBJ1-3	-	CASSLAGDSGNTIYF	TGTGCCAGCAGTTTAGCAGGTGATTCTGGAAACACCATATATTTT
-	TRBV27	TRBJ2-1	TRBD2	CASRWWIAGYNEQFF	TGTGCCAGCAGGTGGTGGATAGCGGGGTACAATGAGCAGTTCTTC
-	TRBV15	TRBJ1-1	TRBD1	CATSRDRGQTEAFF	TGTGCCACCAGCAGAGATCGGGGACAGACTGAAGCTTTCTTT
once	TRBV28	TRBJ1-2	TRBD1	CASSLSRDRGLRGYTF	TGTGCCAGCAGTTTAAGCCGGGACAGGGGGCTAAGGGGCTACACCTTC
once	TRBV5-1	TRBJ2-5	-	CASSLATREEETQYF	TGCGCCAGCAGCTTGGCGACGCGGGAAGAAGAGACCCAGTACTTC
-	TRBV28	TRBJ2-5	-	CASTGGGKETQYF	TGTGCCAGCACCGGGGGTGGGAAGGAGACCCAGTACTTC
-	TRBV6-5	TRBJ1-2	-	CASSYSPSYGYTF	TGTGCCAGCAGTTACTCCCCGAGCTATGGCTACACCTTC
-	TRBV4-3	TRBJ1-3	-	CASSQDTGPRNTIYF	TGCGCCAGCAGCCAAGATACAGGCCCTAGAAACACCATATATTTT
-	TRBV27	TRBJ2-5	-	CASSLIGVKETQYF	TGTGCCAGCAGTTTAATCGGGGTTAAAGAGACCCAGTACTTC
-	TRBV18	TRBJ1-5	-	CASSPGQSGQPQHF	TGTGCCAGCTCACCTGGACAGTCGGGTCAGCCCCAGCATTTT
-	TRBV7-9	TRBJ2-1	TRBD2	CPSSTYRGRGANEQFF	TGTCCCAGCAGCACTTACCGGGGGCGGGGGGCGAATGAGCAGTTCTTC
-	TRBV10-3	TRBJ1-1	-	CAISEPRRSATEAFF	TGTGCCATCAGTGAGCCGAGGAGATCCGCCACTGAAGCTTTCTTT
-	TRBV19	TRBJ1-1	TRBD1	CASYEEGQGAPEAFF	TGTGCCAGTTATGAGGAAGGACAGGGGGCACCTGAAGCTTTCTTT
-	TRBV19	TRBJ2-3	-	CASRPFGTSTDTQYF	TGTGCCAGTAGACCCTTCGGGACTAGCACAGATACGCAGTATTTT
-	TRBV30	TRBJ1-5	-	CAWSRQGDYQPQHF	TGTGCCTGGAGTCGCCAAGGGGATTATCAGCCCCAGCATTTT
-	TRBV28	TRBJ2-5	TRBD2	CASSRPRRLAGEETQYF	TGTGCCAGCAGCCGACCCCGTCGGCTAGCGGGAGAAGAGACCCAGTACTTC
few	TRBV11-2	TRBJ2-1	-	CASSLVASLISNEQFF	TGTGCCAGCAGCTTAGTGGCTAGCCTCATCTCGAATGAGCAGTTCTTC
-	TRBV11-2	TRBJ1-1	-	CASSDRGNTEAFF	TGTGCCAGCTCCGATCGGGGAAACACTGAAGCTTTCTTT
-	TRBV3-1/TRBV3-2	TRBJ1-2	-	CASSRSRGLKGVSYGYTF	TGTGCCAGCAGCCGCAGTCGGGGGTTAAAAGGTGTTAGCTATGGCTACACCTTC
few	TRBV24-1	TRBJ1-2	TRBD1	CATSDSSGTGGIYGYTF	TGTGCCACCAGTGATTCATCCGGGACAGGGGGAATCTATGGCTACACCTTC
-	TRBV18	TRBJ1-5	TRBD1	CASSQRQGADQPQHF	TGTGCCAGCTCACAAAGACAGGGGGCTGATCAGCCCCAGCATTTT
-	TRBV7-2	TRBJ2-3	TRBD2	CASSPKAGGSDTQYF	TGTGCCAGCAGCCCGAAGGCGGGAGGATCAGATACGCAGTATTTT
-	TRBV28	TRBJ1-2	-	CASKTSTAAAGYTF	TGTGCCAGCAAAACATCGACCGCGGCGGCTGGCTACACCTTC
-	TRBV7-3	TRBJ2-2	TRBD1	CASSLNVQGTGELFF	TGTGCCAGCAGCTTAAATGTACAGGGGACCGGGGAGCTGTTTTTT
-	TRBV5-4	TRBJ1-1	-	CASTRRGVSKNTEAFF	TGTGCCAGCACCAGACGGGGGGTTAGTAAGAACACTGAAGCTTTCTTT
-	TRBV6-5	TRBJ1-4	-	CASRNRQVGAEKLFF	TGTGCCAGCAGAAATCGACAGGTCGGAGCCGAAAAACTGTTTTTT
once	TRBV19	TRBJ2-2	-	CASSIKGDANTGELFF	TGTGCCAGTAGTATAAAAGGAGACGCGAACACCGGGGAGCTGTTTTTT
-	TRBV10-3	TRBJ2-3	-	CAISPSTDTQYF	TGTGCCATCAGCCCAAGCACAGATACGCAGTATTTT
-	TRBV30	TRBJ1-1	-	CAWSLNLNTEAFF	TGTGCCTGGAGTTTAAATCTGAACACTGAAGCTTTCTTT
-	TRBV5-1	TRBJ1-1	-	CASSLGGRENTEAFF	TGCGCCAGCAGCTTGGGAGGTCGGGAGAACACTGAAGCTTTCTTT
-	TRBV6-2/TRBV6-3	TRBJ2-3	-	CASSYSIESTDTQYF	TGTGCCAGCAGTTACTCGATCGAGAGCACAGATACGCAGTATTTT
once	TRBV21-1	TRBJ2-1	-	CASSKGPSRTRPCHNEQFF	TGTGCCAGCAGCAAAGGGCCTAGTAGGACTAGACCTTGTCACAATGAGCAGTTCTTC
-	TRBV28	TRBJ1-2	-	CASSIQGSYGYTF	TGTGCCAGCAGCATACAGGGTTCATATGGCTACACCTTC
-	TRBV18	TRBJ1-2	TRBD1	CASSPDRDHGYTF	TGTGCCAGCTCACCAGACAGGGACCATGGCTACACCTTC
-	TRBV28	TRBJ2-6	-	CASSLYAPPVYGSGANVLTF	TGTGCCAGCAGTTTATATGCCCCACCGGTGTACGGCTCTGGGGCCAACGTCCTGACTTTC